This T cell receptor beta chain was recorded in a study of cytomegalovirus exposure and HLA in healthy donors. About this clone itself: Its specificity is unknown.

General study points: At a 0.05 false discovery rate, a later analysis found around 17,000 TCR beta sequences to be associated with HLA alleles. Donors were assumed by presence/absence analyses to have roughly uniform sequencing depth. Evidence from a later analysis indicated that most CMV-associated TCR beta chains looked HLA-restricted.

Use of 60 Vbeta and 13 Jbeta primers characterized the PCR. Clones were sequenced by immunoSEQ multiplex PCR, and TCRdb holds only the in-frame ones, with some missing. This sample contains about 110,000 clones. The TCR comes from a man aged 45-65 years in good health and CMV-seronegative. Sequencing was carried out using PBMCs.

The CDR3 loop is CASSGTGSHAEQFF. The DNA for the CDR3 is TGTGCCAGCAGCGGAACCGGGAGTCATGCTGAGCAGTTCTTC. This chain connects TRBV9 to TRBJ2-1, with D maybe TRBD2 (6 bases). Trimming took 3 bases from V and 9 from J, leaving 16 bases between them. The germline V gene encodes CDR1 SGDLS and CDR2 YYNGEE. The CDR3 loop spans 14 amino acids.